This paragraph reports one TCR beta chain. The sample comes from a study of control samples from healthy donors and cancer patients. The CDR3 is 16 residues long. Germline V gene data show CDR1 as KGHDR and CDR2 as SFDVKD. V lost 5 bases to trimming and J lost 4 bases, with 16 bases between them. Sequencing used immunoSEQ multiplex PCR; TCRdb keeps in-frame clones, though not all of them. The sample lists roughly 94,000 clones, approximately 84% occurring once. The sequenced sample consisted of PBMCs. This chain uses TRBV24-1 with TRBJ1-4, with a tentative D call TRBD1 (6 bases). The clonotype originates from a man aged 65-85 years with lung cancer. For the CDR3, the DNA is TGTGCCACCAGTGGGGGGGCAGGACCCCGTAATGAAAAACTGTTTTTT. Its protein product is CATSGGAGPRNEKLFF.